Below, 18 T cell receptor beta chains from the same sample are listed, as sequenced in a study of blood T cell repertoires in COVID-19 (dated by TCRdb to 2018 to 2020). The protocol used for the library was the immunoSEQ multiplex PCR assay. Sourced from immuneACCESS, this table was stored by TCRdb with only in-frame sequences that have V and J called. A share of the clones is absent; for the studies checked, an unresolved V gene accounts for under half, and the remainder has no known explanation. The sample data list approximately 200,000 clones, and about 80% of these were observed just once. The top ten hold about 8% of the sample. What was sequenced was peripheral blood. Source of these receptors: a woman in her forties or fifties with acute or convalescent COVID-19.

CDR3 loop: CASSLSVGNQPQHF. The CDR3 DNA is TGTGCCAGCAGCTTATCGGTGGGCAATCAGCCCCAGCATTTT. This chain joins TRBV7-2 and TRBJ1-5, with unresolved D. Germline-derived CDR1 and CDR2 are SGHTA and FQGNSA. The CDR3 runs 14 residues. Trimming took 2 bases from V and 2 from J, leaving 7 bases between them.

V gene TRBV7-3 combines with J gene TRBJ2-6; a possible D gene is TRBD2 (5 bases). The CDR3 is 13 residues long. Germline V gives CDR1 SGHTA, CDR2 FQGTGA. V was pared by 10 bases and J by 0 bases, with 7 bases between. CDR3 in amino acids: CATSPSGANVLTF. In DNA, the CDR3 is TGTGCCACTAGCCCCTCTGGGGCCAACGTCCTGACTTTC.

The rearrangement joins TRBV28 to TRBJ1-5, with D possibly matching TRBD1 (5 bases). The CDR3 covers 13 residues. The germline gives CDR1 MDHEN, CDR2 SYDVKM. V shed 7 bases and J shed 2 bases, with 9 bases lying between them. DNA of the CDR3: TGTGCCAGCAAAAGGGGCGGCAATCAGCCCCAGCATTTT. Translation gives CASKRGGNQPQHF.

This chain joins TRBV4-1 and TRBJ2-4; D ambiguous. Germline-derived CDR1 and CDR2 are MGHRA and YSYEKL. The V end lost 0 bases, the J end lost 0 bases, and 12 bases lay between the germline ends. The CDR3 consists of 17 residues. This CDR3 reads CASSQDPAHLAKNIQYF. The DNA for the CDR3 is TGCGCCAGCAGCCAAGATCCTGCGCATCTAGCCAAAAACATTCAGTACTTC.

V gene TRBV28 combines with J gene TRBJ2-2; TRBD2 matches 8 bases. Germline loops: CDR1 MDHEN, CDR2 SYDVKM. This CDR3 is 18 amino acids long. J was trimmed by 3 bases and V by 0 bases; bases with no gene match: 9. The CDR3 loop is CASSLWGFREGDTGELFF. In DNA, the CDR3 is TGTGCCAGCAGTTTATGGGGGTTCCGGGAGGGGGACACCGGGGAGCTGTTTTTT.

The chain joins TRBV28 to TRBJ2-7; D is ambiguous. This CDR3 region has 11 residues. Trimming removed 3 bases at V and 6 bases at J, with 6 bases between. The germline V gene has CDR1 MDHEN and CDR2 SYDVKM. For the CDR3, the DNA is TGTGCCAGCAGTTTCCCCAGCGAGCAGTACTTC. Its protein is CASSFPSEQYF.

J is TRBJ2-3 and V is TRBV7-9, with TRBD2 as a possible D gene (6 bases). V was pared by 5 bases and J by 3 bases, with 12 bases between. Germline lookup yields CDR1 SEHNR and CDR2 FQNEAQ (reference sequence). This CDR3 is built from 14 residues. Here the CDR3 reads CASSDSRGTDTQYF. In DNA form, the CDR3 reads TGTGCCAGCAGCGACAGTCGGGGGACAGATACGCAGTATTTT.

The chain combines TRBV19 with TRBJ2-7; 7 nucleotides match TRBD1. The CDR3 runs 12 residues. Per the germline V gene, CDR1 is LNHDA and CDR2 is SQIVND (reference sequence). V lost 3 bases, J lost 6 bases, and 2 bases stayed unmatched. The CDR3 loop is CASSMGQSEQYF. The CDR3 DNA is TGTGCCAGTAGTATGGGACAGAGCGAGCAGTACTTC.

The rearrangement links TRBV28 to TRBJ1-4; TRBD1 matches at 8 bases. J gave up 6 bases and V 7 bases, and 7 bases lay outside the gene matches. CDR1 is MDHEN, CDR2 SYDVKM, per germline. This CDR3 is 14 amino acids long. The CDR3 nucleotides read TGTGCCAGCACTATTACAGGGGGTGATGAAAAACTGTTTTTT. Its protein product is CASTITGGDEKLFF.

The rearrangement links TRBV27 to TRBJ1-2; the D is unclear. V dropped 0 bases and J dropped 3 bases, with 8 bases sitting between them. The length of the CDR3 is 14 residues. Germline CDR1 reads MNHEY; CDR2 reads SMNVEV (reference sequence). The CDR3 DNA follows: TGTGCCAGCAGTTTATCGAGGCTGGACTATGGCTACACCTTC. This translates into CASSLSRLDYGYTF.

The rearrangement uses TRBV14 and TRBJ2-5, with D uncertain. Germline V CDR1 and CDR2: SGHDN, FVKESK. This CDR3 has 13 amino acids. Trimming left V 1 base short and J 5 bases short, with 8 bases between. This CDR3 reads CASSQGTRETQYF. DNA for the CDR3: TGTGCCAGCAGCCAAGGTACCCGGGAGACCCAGTACTTC. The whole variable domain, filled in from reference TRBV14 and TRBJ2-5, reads EAGVTQFPSHSVIEKGQTVTLRCDPISGHDNLYWYRRVMGKEIKFLLHFVKESKQDESGMPNNRFLAERTGGTYSTLKVQPAELEDSGVYFCASSQGTRETQYFGPGTRLLVL.

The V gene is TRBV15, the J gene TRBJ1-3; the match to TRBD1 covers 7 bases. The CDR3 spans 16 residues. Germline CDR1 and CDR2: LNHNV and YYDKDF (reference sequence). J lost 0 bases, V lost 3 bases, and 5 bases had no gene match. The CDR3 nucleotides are TGTGCCACCAGCAGGGGACGGGACAGCTCTGGAAACACCATATATTTT. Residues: CATSRGRDSSGNTIYF.

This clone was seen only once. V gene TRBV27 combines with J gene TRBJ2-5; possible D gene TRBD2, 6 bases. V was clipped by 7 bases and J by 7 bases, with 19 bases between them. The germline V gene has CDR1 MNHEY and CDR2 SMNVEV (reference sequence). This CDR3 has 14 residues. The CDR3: CASMGRGELGTQYF. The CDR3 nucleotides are TGTGCCAGCATGGGGCGGGGTGAACTCGGGACCCAGTACTTC.

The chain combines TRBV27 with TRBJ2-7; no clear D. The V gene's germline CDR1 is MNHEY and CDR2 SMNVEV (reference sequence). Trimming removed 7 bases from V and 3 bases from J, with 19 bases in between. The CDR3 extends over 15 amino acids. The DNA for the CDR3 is TGTGCCAGCAAGCAAGAAATGGTAGAGAGCTACGAGCAGTACTTC. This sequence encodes CASKQEMVESYEQYF.

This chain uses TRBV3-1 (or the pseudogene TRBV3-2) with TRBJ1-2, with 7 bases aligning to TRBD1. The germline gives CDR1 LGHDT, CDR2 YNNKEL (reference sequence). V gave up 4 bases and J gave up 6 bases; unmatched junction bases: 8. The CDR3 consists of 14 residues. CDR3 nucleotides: TGTGCCAGCAGCCGGAGAACAGGGGAACATGGCTACACCTTC. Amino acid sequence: CASSRRTGEHGYTF.

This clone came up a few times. The CDR3 is CATSTPGTDTQYF. The CDR3 DNA follows: TGTGCCACCTCGACCCCGGGGACAGATACGCAGTATTTT. The V gene is TRBV24-1, the J gene TRBJ2-3, with TRBD2 as a possible D gene (5 bases). The germline V gene has CDR1 KGHDR and CDR2 SFDVKD. The V end lost 9 bases, the J end lost 3 bases, and 12 bases lay between the germline ends. The CDR3 length is 13 residues.

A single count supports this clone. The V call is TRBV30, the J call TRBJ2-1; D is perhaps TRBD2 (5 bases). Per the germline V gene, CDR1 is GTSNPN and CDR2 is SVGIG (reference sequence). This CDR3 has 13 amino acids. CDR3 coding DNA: TGTGCTTGGGCCGAGGGATCCTACAATGAGCAGTTCTTC. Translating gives CAWAEGSYNEQFF.

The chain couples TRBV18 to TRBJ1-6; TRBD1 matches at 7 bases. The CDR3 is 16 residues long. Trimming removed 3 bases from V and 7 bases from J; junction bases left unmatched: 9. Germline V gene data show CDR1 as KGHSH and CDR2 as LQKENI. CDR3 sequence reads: CASSPPMGQMNSPLHF. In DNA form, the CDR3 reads TGTGCCAGCTCACCGCCCATGGGACAGATGAATTCACCCCTCCACTTT. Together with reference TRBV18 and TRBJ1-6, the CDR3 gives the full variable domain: NAGVMQNPRHLVRRRGQEARLRCSPMKGHSHVYWYRQLPEEGLKFMVYLQKENIIDESGMPKERFSAEFPKEGPSILRIQQVVRGDSAAYFCASSPPMGQMNSPLHFGNGTRLTVT.